This T cell receptor (beta chain) came from a study of PD-L1 blockade in urothelial cancer. On the study more broadly: Most patients, about 90% of the roughly 29, were males with bladder-origin cancer. Samples of blood were analyzed 3 weeks (second dose) and 6 weeks after treatment start. Overall study results and limits: Tumor-linked clones in blood grew more by 3 weeks in durable-benefit patients.

The assay was immunoSEQ multiplex PCR, and TCRdb's table has in-frame clones only and misses some. This sample has around 51,000 clones, with around 85% found just once. As concerns this clone: Antigen: not known.

The CDR3 totals 15 residues. Trimming took off 5 bases at V and 2 bases at J, with 13 bases between the two ends. In germline, CDR1 is SGHVS, CDR2 FNYEAQ. The genes are TRBV7-6 and TRBJ1-5, with D possibly being TRBD1 (5 bases). The starting material was PBMCs, obtained around atezolizumab (anti-PD-L1) treatment. This clonotype was obtained from a man in his sixties with urothelial cancer. The CDR3 DNA reads TGTGCCAGCAGCCCCGCGGGGGGAGGCAATCAGCCCCAGCATTTT. Residues: CASSPAGGGNQPQHF.